The 22 T cell receptor beta chains listed next were all sequenced from one sample in a study of blood T cell repertoires in COVID-19. TCRdb's copy holds only in-frame clones and misses some; the assay was immunoSEQ multiplex PCR. The table lists around 70,000 clones, around 87% of them singletons, with 25% to 35% in the top ten. What was sequenced was peripheral blood. The receptors derive from a woman aged 80 or over with active or convalescent COVID-19.

In DNA, the CDR3 is TGTGCCAGCAGTTTGGACAGCTATGGCTACACCTTC. Protein sequence: CASSLDSYGYTF. V is TRBV6-6 and J is TRBJ1-2; possible D gene TRBD1, 6 bases. Trimming removed 4 bases at V and 4 bases at J, with 7 bases between. The CDR3 runs to 12 residues. The germline gives CDR1 MNHNY, CDR2 SVGAGI (reference sequence).

The chain employs TRBV7-9 and TRBJ2-1; D is perhaps TRBD1 (6 bases). CDR1 is SEHNR and CDR2 is FQNEAQ in the germline V gene (reference sequence). The CDR3 covers 15 residues. Trimming cost V 6 bases and J 9 bases, with 21 bases left between them. The DNA for the CDR3 is TGTGCCAGCAGTACCGGGCCTCCAGGGGTATTTGAGCAGTTCTTC. It translates to CASSTGPPGVFEQFF.

The gene calls are TRBV7-3 and TRBJ2-2; 10 nucleotides match TRBD1. J was trimmed by 0 bases and V by 3 bases; bases with no gene match: 4. CDR3 length equals 17 residues. Germline V gene lookup returns CDR1 SGHTA and CDR2 FQGTGA. CDR3 sequence (DNA): TGTGCCAGCAGCTTCGCCGGACAGGGGGCGAACACCGGGGAGCTGTTTTTT. Residues: CASSFAGQGANTGELFF.

The V call is TRBV10-3, the J call TRBJ1-2; D remains unclear. The germline V and J ends were trimmed by 0 bases and 6 bases, with 11 bases remaining between them. Germline CDR1 ENHRY, CDR2 SYGVKD. The CDR3 length is 14 residues. In nucleotides, the CDR3 is TGTGCCATCAGTGAGTCGGGCCTAAAGAATGGCTACACCTTC. Protein product: CAISESGLKNGYTF.

This chain joins TRBV19 and TRBJ2-7; D not resolved. V gave up 3 bases and J gave up 6 bases, with 12 bases separating them. The germline gives CDR1 LNHDA, CDR2 SQIVND (reference sequence). CDR3 size: 13 residues. The CDR3 DNA is TGTGCCAGTAGTATTGGAGTGGCGGCCGAGCAGTACTTC. It encodes CASSIGVAAEQYF.

The V gene is TRBV7-2, the J gene TRBJ1-1; perhaps TRBD1 as D (5 bases). The V and J ends lost 3 bases and 0 bases respectively, with 8 bases between them. The germline CDR1 and CDR2 sequences are SGHTA and FQGNSA. This CDR3 contains 14 residues. The DNA for the CDR3 is TGTGCCAGCAGCTTCGGACACATGAACACTGAAGCTTTCTTT. Translated, it gives CASSFGHMNTEAFF.

The chain joins TRBV6-2 or TRBV6-3 to TRBJ1-4; TRBD1 matches at 8 bases. Germline V CDR1 and CDR2: MNHEY, SVGEGT. The CDR3 consists of 14 residues. Trimming removed 6 bases from V and 7 bases from J; junction bases left unmatched: 7. CDR3 DNA: TGTGCCAGCAGCCTTGGACAGGGTGTTGAAAAACTGTTTTTT. This encodes CASSLGQGVEKLFF.

This clone turned up a few times. The genes are TRBV7-9 and TRBJ2-1; D might be TRBD1 (6 bases). The length of the CDR3 is 17 residues. V shed 1 base and J shed 5 bases, with 18 bases lying between them. CDR1 is SEHNR and CDR2 is FQNEAQ in the germline V gene (reference sequence). The CDR3 DNA sequence: TGTGCCAGCAGCTTAGTGGGGGCAGGTAGGGGTGACAATGAGCAGTTCTTC. This translates into CASSLVGAGRGDNEQFF.

The V gene is TRBV5-1, the J gene TRBJ1-3, with 7 bases fitting TRBD1. Germline CDR1 SGHRS, CDR2 YFSETQ. Trimming cost V 4 bases and J 6 bases; bases outside gene matches: 10. The CDR3 is 15 amino acids. Here the CDR3 DNA reads TGCGCCAGCAGCATCAACAGGGGAGGAGAAAACACCATATATTTT. It yields the protein CASSINRGGENTIYF.

V and J are TRBV11-3 and TRBJ2-1; a weak D match, TRBD2 (7 bases). CDR1 and CDR2 from the germline V gene are SGHNT and YENEEA. This CDR3 comprises 15 residues. V was cut by 5 bases and J by 7 bases, with 18 bases left in between. CDR3 coding DNA: TGTGCCAGCAGCCCTATATCGGGGGGCCAGAATGAGCAGTTCTTC. Protein: CASSPISGGQNEQFF. The full variable domain, with the rest looked up from reference TRBV11-3 and TRBJ2-1, is EAGVVQSPRYKIIEKKQPVAFWCNPISGHNTLYWYLQNLGQGPELLIRYENEEAVDDSQLPKDRFSAERLKGVDSTLKIQPAELGDSAVYLCASSPISGGQNEQFFGPGTRLTVL.

The chain uses TRBV6-2 or TRBV6-3 and TRBJ1-1, with D maybe TRBD1 (5 bases). This CDR3 comprises 12 residues. V dropped 2 bases and J dropped 7 bases, with 8 bases sitting between them. The V gene's germline CDR1 is MNHEY and CDR2 SVGEGT. The CDR3 region is CASSYATGEAFF. The DNA for the CDR3 is TGTGCCAGCAGTTACGCTACAGGTGAAGCTTTCTTT.

Remarks on this clone: At one end, the junction sequence differs from germline, possibly due to a read error. The rearrangement joins TRBV2 to TRBJ2-3, with 8 nucleotides matching TRBD2. The CDR3 contains 13 residues. CDR1 is SNHLY, CDR2 FYNNEI, per germline. CDR3 DNA sequence: TGTACCAGCGTTAGCGGGGTCACAGATACGCAGTATTTT. Its protein product is CTSVSGVTDTQYF.

CDR3 protein: CASRGATHEQYF. As DNA, the CDR3 is TGTGCCAGCAGGGGGGCTACCCACGAGCAGTACTTC. The chain joins TRBV14 to TRBJ2-7, with a tentative D call TRBD1 (6 bases). The CDR3 consists of 12 residues. The V end lost 6 bases, the J end lost 5 bases, and 11 bases lay between the germline ends. Germline CDR1 SGHDN, CDR2 FVKESK.

This clone occurred once. This chain joins TRBV7-3 and TRBJ2-5; 9 nucleotides align to TRBD2. CDR1 is SGHTA and CDR2 is FQGTGA in the germline V gene. The CDR3 covers 14 residues. Germline trimming cut 2 bases from V and 2 bases from J; bases unmatched to any gene: 0. The CDR3 region is CASSLAGGQETQYF. The DNA of the CDR3 is TGTGCCAGCAGCTTAGCGGGGGGGCAAGAGACCCAGTACTTC.

The chain recombines TRBV30 with TRBJ1-1; D perhaps matches TRBD1 (5 bases). Trimming pared 0 bases from V and 0 bases from J, leaving 20 bases between. Germline V gives CDR1 GTSNPN, CDR2 SVGIG (reference sequence). The CDR3 covers 18 residues. The CDR3 sequence: CAWSVPLRQRLMNTEAFF. The DNA of the CDR3 is TGTGCCTGGAGTGTACCCTTAAGACAGCGTTTGATGAACACTGAAGCTTTCTTT. The full variable domain, its missing parts supplied by reference TRBV30 and TRBJ1-1, is SQTIHQWPATLVQPVGSPLSLECTVEGTSNPNLYWYRQAAGRGLQLLFYSVGIGQISSEVPQNLSASRPQDRQFILSSKKLLLSDSGFYLCAWSVPLRQRLMNTEAFFGQGTRLTVV.

The chain carries TRBV5-8 and TRBJ2-5, with 10 bases that match TRBD2. The CDR3 length is 17 residues. V lost 1 base and J lost 1; bases outside the gene matches: 7. CDR1 SGHTS and CDR2 YDEGEE come from the germline V gene. This CDR3 is CASSLSGSSGGQETQYF. The CDR3, as DNA: TGTGCCAGCAGCTTGAGTGGGTCTAGCGGGGGCCAAGAGACCCAGTACTTC. Together with reference TRBV5-8 and TRBJ2-5, the CDR3 gives the full variable domain: EAGVTQSPTHLIKTRGQQATLRCSPISGHTSVYWYQQALGLGLQFLLWYDEGEERNRGNFPPRFSGRQFPNYSSELNVNALELEDSALYLCASSLSGSSGGQETQYFGPGTRLLVL.

The V and J genes are TRBV11-2 and TRBJ2-5; perhaps TRBD2 as D (5 bases). CDR1 and CDR2 (germline): SGHAT, FQNNGV. CDR3 length equals 13 residues. V lost 5 bases, J lost 4 bases, and 11 bases lay in between. The CDR3 nucleotides are TGTGCCAGCAGCCTAGGGAGTGTAGAGACCCAGTACTTC. Amino acids: CASSLGSVETQYF.

The chain has TRBV7-9 and TRBJ2-7; D possibly corresponds to TRBD2 (6 bases). Germline V lookup: CDR1 SEHNR, CDR2 FQNEAQ (reference sequence). This CDR3 spans 16 amino acids. Trimming left V 3 bases short and J 3 bases short, with 18 bases between. The CDR3, as DNA: TGTGCCAGCAGCTTCGATGCGGGGTGGATCGGCTACGAGCAGTACTTC. Protein product: CASSFDAGWIGYEQYF.

The gene calls are TRBV18 and TRBJ1-2, with a possible D match to TRBD1 (6 bases). V gave up 3 bases and J gave up 4 bases, with 12 bases separating them. CDR3 length: 14 amino acids. Germline V gene data show CDR1 as KGHSH and CDR2 as LQKENI. The CDR3 protein is CASSPSGGAYGYTF. The CDR3, as DNA: TGTGCCAGCTCACCTAGTGGGGGCGCCTATGGCTACACCTTC.

This chain joins TRBV5-1 and TRBJ1-3, with 10 nucleotides matching TRBD1. This CDR3 contains 16 residues. Germline loops: CDR1 SGHRS, CDR2 YFSETQ. Losses at the gene ends were 2 bases for V and 3 bases for J; bases not matched to a gene: 5. The CDR3 is CASSLQTGGSGNTIYF. CDR3 coding DNA: TGCGCCAGCAGCTTACAGACAGGGGGCAGTGGAAACACCATATATTTT. The whole variable domain, remainder taken from reference TRBV5-1 and TRBJ1-3, is KAGVTQTPRYLIKTRGQQVTLSCSPISGHRSVSWYQQTPGQGLQFLFEYFSETQRNKGNFPGRFSGRQFSNSRSEMNVSTLELGDSALYLCASSLQTGGSGNTIYFGEGSWLTVV.

The V and J genes are TRBV3-1 (or the pseudogene TRBV3-2) and TRBJ1-2, with a weak D call TRBD1 (6 bases). Germline V gives CDR1 LGHDT, CDR2 YNNKEL (reference sequence). The V end was cut by 5 bases, the J end by 2 bases, with 12 bases between. The CDR3 is made up of 14 amino acids. CDR3 nucleotides: TGTGCCAGCAGCGGGGAAAGGGGGAACTATGGCTACACCTTC. Protein: CASSGERGNYGYTF.

This clone occurred once. The chain carries TRBV7-9 and TRBJ2-4, with 8 bases fitting TRBD2. This CDR3 has 15 residues. Germline CDR1 reads SEHNR; CDR2 reads FQNEAQ (reference sequence). The trim removed 4 bases at V and 4 bases at J, leaving 6 bases unmatched. The CDR3 spells CASSSLIAGKNIQYF. CDR3 nucleotides: TGTGCCAGCAGCTCTCTTATAGCGGGGAAAAACATTCAGTACTTC.